Below, one T cell receptor beta chain is given with its context. This sample is drawn from a study of blood T cell repertoires in COVID-19. Study-wide background: T cells, B-cell-depleted T cells, or PBMCs supplied cDNA or gDNA.

Authors' analysis steps: Estimated nucleated cell counts came from reference gene primer amplification. The data were produced by immunoSEQ multiplex PCR, yet TCRdb's version contains in-frame clones alone and is incomplete. D and trimming were read from the DNA, whereas the V and J calls and clone size are those reported in that table. The table includes tens of thousands of clones, roughly 85% detected once. Source material: peripheral blood. The TCR originated in a man in his 60s with acute or convalescent COVID-19.

The CDR3 nucleotides read TGTGCCAGCTCCCTCACAGGGGGGACCACTGAAGCTTTCTTT. It codes for CASSLTGGTTEAFF. The V call is TRBV18, the J call TRBJ1-1; 8 positions agree with TRBD1. V gave up 6 bases and J gave up 4 bases; unmatched junction bases: 7. The CDR3 totals 14 residues. Germline CDR1 and CDR2: KGHSH and LQKENI.